This TCR beta chain was observed in a study of regulatory T cells in long-lasting Graves disease. Libraries of TCR beta came from iRepertoire HTBI primers plus Arm-PCR of CDR3 regions. TCRdb recomputed calls from the multiplex PCR reads with MiXCR, one row per CDR3 protein. The data contain under 250,000 distinct CDR3 sequences, approximately 19% of them seen just once; the ten biggest clones take up about 10%. Time point specified: newly diagnosed GD, antithyroid drugs for less than 3 months. PBMC RNA was the source of the TCR library. Trimming removed 7 bases at V and 5 bases at J, with 18 bases between. This CDR3 contains 14 residues. Germline V gene data show CDR1 as ENHRY and CDR2 as SYGVKD. The same sample was also used in a study of T cells in Graves' hyperthyroidism and ophthalmopathy. As reported in that work: Researchers barred patients who had uncontrolled infection, other autoimmune disease, pregnancy or lactation.

This chain joins TRBV10-3 and TRBJ2-7; D tentatively fits TRBD1 or TRBD2 (7 bases each). Here the sequenced sample was peripheral blood mononuclear cells (PBMCs), taken at new diagnosis, from a patient treated with antithyroid drugs. The TCR comes from a woman aged 30 to 39 with Graves disease. This CDR3 is CAIKREGGIDEQYF. The CDR3 coding sequence is TGTGCCATCAAGCGGGAAGGGGGCATTGACGAGCAGTACTTC.